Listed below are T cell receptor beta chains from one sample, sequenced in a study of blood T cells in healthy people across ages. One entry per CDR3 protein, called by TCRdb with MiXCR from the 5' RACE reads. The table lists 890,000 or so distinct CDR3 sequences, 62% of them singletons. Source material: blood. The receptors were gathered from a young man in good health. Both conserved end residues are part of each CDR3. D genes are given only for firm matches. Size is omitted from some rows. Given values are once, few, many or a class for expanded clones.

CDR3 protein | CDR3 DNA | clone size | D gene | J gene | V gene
CASSMTGTAYNEQFF | TGTGCCAGCAGTATGACCGGGACAGCTTACAATGAGCAGTTCTTC | . | TRBD1 | TRBJ2-1 | TRBV27
CASSKPGTAWGYTF | TGTGCCAGCAGCAAGCCAGGGACAGCATGGGGCTACACCTTC | . | . | TRBJ1-2 | TRBV21-1
CATSREVGYEQYF | TGTGCCACCAGCAGAGAGGTTGGCTACGAGCAGTACTTC | . | . | TRBJ2-7 | TRBV15
CASSRRGAQTYNEQFF | TGTGCCAGCAGCCGGAGGGGTGCCCAGACGTACAATGAGCAGTTCTTC | few | . | TRBJ2-1 | TRBV7-2
CASSAPGGFTGELFF | TGTGCCAGCAGCGCCCCAGGGGGTTTCACCGGGGAGCTGTTTTTT | . | TRBD1 | TRBJ2-2 | TRBV6-2/TRBV6-3
CASSVAPRGENIQYF | TGTGCCAGCAGCGTAGCCCCGCGGGGCGAAAACATTCAGTACTTC | once | . | TRBJ2-4 | TRBV9
CSVGGQGALRSPYNEQFF | TGCAGCGTGGGGGGACAGGGGGCCCTAAGGAGCCCCTACAATGAGCAGTTCTTC | . | TRBD1 | TRBJ2-1 | TRBV29-1
CASSKGTGAYEQYF | TGTGCCAGCAGCAAAGGGACAGGAGCCTACGAGCAGTACTTC | . | TRBD1 | TRBJ2-7 | TRBV7-2
CASSVVGVGGAADEQFF | TGTGCCAGCAGCGTAGTAGGTGTGGGGGGGGCCGCGGATGAGCAGTTCTTC | . | . | TRBJ2-1 | TRBV9
CSVVGQGNFYEQYF | TGCAGCGTCGTGGGACAGGGGAACTTCTACGAGCAGTACTTC | few | TRBD1 | TRBJ2-7 | TRBV29-1
CASKLAGGYTDTQYF | TGTGCCAGCAAACTAGCGGGGGGGTACACAGATACGCAGTATTTT | . | TRBD2 | TRBJ2-3 | TRBV4-2
CASRRGVDTEAFF | TGTGCCAGCAGGAGGGGAGTGGACACTGAAGCTTTCTTT | . | . | TRBJ1-1 | TRBV3-1
CASRPELAAYNEQFF | TGTGCCAGCAGGCCTGAACTAGCGGCTTACAATGAGCAGTTCTTC | . | TRBD2 | TRBJ2-1 | TRBV2
CASRTRQGFGATDTQYF | TGTGCCAGCAGGACTCGCCAGGGGTTTGGGGCCACAGATACGCAGTATTTT | . | . | TRBJ2-3 | TRBV12-3/TRBV12-4
CSASEGESGYTF | TGCAGTGCTAGTGAGGGGGAGAGTGGCTACACCTTC | . | . | TRBJ1-2 | TRBV20-1
CSAQRLAGNQETQYF | TGCAGCGCCCAGAGACTAGCGGGGAACCAAGAGACCCAGTACTTC | . | TRBD2 | TRBJ2-5 | TRBV29-1
CASSLARGYAGELFF | TGTGCCAGCAGCTTAGCCAGGGGGTACGCCGGGGAGCTGTTTTTT | . | TRBD1 | TRBJ2-2 | TRBV11-3
CASSYSRDRGYNEQFF | TGTGCCAGCAGTTACTCCCGGGACAGGGGGTACAATGAGCAGTTCTTC | few | TRBD1 | TRBJ2-1 | TRBV6-2/TRBV6-3
CASRQEVNTRELFF | TGCGCCAGCAGACAGGAAGTAAACACCAGGGAGCTGTTTTTT | . | . | TRBJ2-2 | TRBV5-1
CAIILGASGGSSSYNEQFF | TGTGCCATCATATTAGGGGCTAGCGGGGGGTCGAGCTCCTACAATGAGCAGTTCTTC | . | TRBD2 | TRBJ2-1 | TRBV7-8
CASSSRAQSTDTQYF | TGTGCCAGCAGTTCTAGGGCCCAAAGCACAGATACGCAGTATTTT | . | . | TRBJ2-3 | TRBV2
CAISESSGEQYF | TGTGCCATCAGTGAGTCATCAGGCGAGCAGTACTTC | . | . | TRBJ2-7 | TRBV10-3
CSANIPGLSANEQFF | TGCAGTGCAAATATACCGGGACTATCTGCGAATGAGCAGTTCTTC | . | TRBD2 | TRBJ2-1 | TRBV20-1
CASSSRWGVGETQYF | TGTGCCAGCAGTTCGAGGTGGGGCGTAGGTGAGACCCAGTACTTC | . | . | TRBJ2-5 | TRBV27
CASRYGQDQPQHF | TGTGCCAGCAGATACGGACAGGATCAGCCCCAGCATTTT | . | TRBD1 | TRBJ1-5 | TRBV6-2/TRBV6-3
CSVEDAGGDTQYF | TGCAGCGTTGAAGATGCGGGGGGAGATACGCAGTATTTT | few | TRBD2 | TRBJ2-3 | TRBV29-1
CASSPRGGGHNYGYTF | TGTGCCAGCAGCCCAAGGGGAGGGGGACATAACTATGGCTACACCTTC | once | . | TRBJ1-2 | TRBV28
CASSPPGGDRSYEQYF | TGTGCCAGCAGCCCCCCGGGGGGGGACCGCTCCTACGAGCAGTACTTC | . | TRBD2 | TRBJ2-7 | TRBV7-2
CASSYRWSYEQYF | TGTGCCAGCAGTTACAGGTGGTCCTACGAGCAGTACTTC | few | . | TRBJ2-7 | TRBV27
CSVYRGSSYNEQFF | TGCAGCGTCTACAGGGGGAGCTCCTACAATGAGCAGTTCTTC | . | TRBD1 | TRBJ2-1 | TRBV29-1
CASSGTGGLNNEQFF | TGTGCCAGCAGCGGTACAGGGGGCCTTAACAATGAGCAGTTCTTC | . | TRBD1 | TRBJ2-1 | TRBV9
CASSTGQGEPQHF | TGCGCCAGCAGCACGGGACAGGGGGAGCCCCAGCATTTT | . | TRBD1 | TRBJ1-5 | TRBV5-1
CASSPGMGDTDTQYF | TGTGCCAGCAGCCCGGGAATGGGGGACACAGATACGCAGTATTTT | few | . | TRBJ2-3 | TRBV4-2
CSAPVGGGHNEQFF | TGCAGTGCCCCGGTTGGGGGAGGGCACAATGAGCAGTTCTTC | . | TRBD2 | TRBJ2-1 | TRBV20-1
CAWRGERGFGFHEQYF | TGTGCCTGGAGGGGCGAGCGGGGGTTCGGCTTCCACGAGCAGTACTTC | . | TRBD2 | TRBJ2-7 | TRBV30
CSVETRTDTQYF | TGCAGCGTGGAAACACGGACAGATACGCAGTATTTT | . | . | TRBJ2-3 | TRBV29-1
CASSQDGTDYGYTF | TGCGCCAGCAGCCAAGATGGTACAGACTATGGCTACACCTTC | . | . | TRBJ1-2 | TRBV4-3
CASSQDRNSPSETQYF | TGCGCCAGCAGCCAAGATCGGAACAGTCCTTCGGAGACCCAGTACTTC | once | . | TRBJ2-5 | TRBV4-3
CAAGQGASSYGYTF | TGTGCCGCGGGGCAGGGGGCCTCTAGTTATGGCTACACCTTC | . | TRBD1 | TRBJ1-2 | TRBV7-8
CTSSYSAGHNEQFF | TGTACCAGCAGTTACTCAGCGGGTCACAATGAGCAGTTCTTC | . | . | TRBJ2-1 | TRBV6-2/TRBV6-3
CSVEWEEGQPQHF | TGCAGCGTTGAATGGGAGGAGGGACAGCCCCAGCATTTT | few | . | TRBJ1-5 | TRBV29-1
CASSTPGDSYEQYF | TGCGCCAGCAGCACCCCGGGGGACTCCTACGAGCAGTACTTC | . | . | TRBJ2-7 | TRBV5-1
CASSMGGVSYNEQFF | TGTGCCAGTAGTATGGGAGGGGTCTCCTACAATGAGCAGTTCTTC | . | TRBD2 | TRBJ2-1 | TRBV19
CASSPYSGAEQYF | TGTGCCAGCAGTCCTTATTCAGGAGCCGAGCAGTACTTC | few | . | TRBJ2-7 | TRBV6-5
CSAERLGQGQETQYF | TGCAGCGCCGAACGGTTGGGACAGGGACAAGAGACCCAGTACTTC | . | TRBD1 | TRBJ2-5 | TRBV20-1
CASSLVPADTQYF | TGTGCCAGCAGCTTAGTACCTGCAGATACGCAGTATTTT | few | . | TRBJ2-3 | TRBV7-9
CAISESNSHEQYF | TGTGCCATCAGTGAGTCGAATTCACACGAGCAGTACTTC | . | . | TRBJ2-7 | TRBV10-3
CASSPVPDQNQPQHF | TGTGCCAGCAGCCCTGTCCCCGACCAGAATCAGCCCCAGCATTTT | . | . | TRBJ1-5 | TRBV7-3
CSVEGGGTGANVLTF | TGCAGCGTCGAGGGGGGGGGCACTGGGGCCAACGTCCTGACTTTC | . | . | TRBJ2-6 | TRBV29-1
CSARVGGQSYEQYF | TGCAGTGCTAGAGTGGGGGGGCAGAGCTACGAGCAGTACTTC | . | . | TRBJ2-7 | TRBV20-1
CASSFLTSGGLNEQFF | TGTGCCAGCAGCTTTTTGACTAGCGGGGGCCTAAATGAGCAGTTCTTC | once | TRBD2 | TRBJ2-1 | TRBV7-3
CASSPTTSGGGTDTQYF | TGCGCCAGCAGCCCAACGACTAGCGGGGGAGGCACAGATACGCAGTATTTT | . | TRBD2 | TRBJ2-3 | TRBV4-3
CSARPPPGQFNSPLHF | TGCAGTGCTAGGCCACCCCCGGGACAGTTCAATTCACCCCTCCACTTT | . | TRBD1 | TRBJ1-6 | TRBV20-1
CASSTTGFSYTF | TGTGCCAGCAGTACGACAGGTTTTAGCTACACCTTC | . | . | TRBJ1-2 | TRBV6-5
CASSTVPGEGQEQYF | TGCGCCAGCAGCACCGTCCCGGGAGAGGGGCAGGAGCAGTACTTC | once | . | TRBJ2-5 | TRBV5-1
CASNEFRYYGYTF | TGTGCCAGCAACGAATTCAGATACTATGGCTACACCTTC | . | . | TRBJ1-2 | TRBV28
CASRGSGGSYEQYF | TGTGCCAGCAGGGGCTCCGGGGGCTCCTACGAGCAGTACTTC | few | . | TRBJ2-7 | TRBV7-9
CSAPTRRGNDQPQHF | TGCAGTGCTCCAACCCGCAGGGGGAACGATCAGCCCCAGCATTTT | . | TRBD1 | TRBJ1-5 | TRBV20-1